Shown below are 23 T cell receptor beta chains from a single sample sequenced in a study of shared clonotypes between healthy human individuals. Repertoires were generated with immunoSEQ multiplex PCR, while TCRdb's copy carries only in-frame clones and drops some. There are 2 million to 2.5 million clones in the sample; approximately 93% occur only once, and about 0.37% lies in the top ten. Sequencing input: naive CD4+ T cells from PBMCs. Subset given: CD45RA+ positively selected. These TCRs come from a man aged 18 to 29 in good health. Some clones in this sample may be carry-over from other donors' samples.

The J gene is TRBJ2-1, the V gene TRBV10-3; TRBD2 agrees at 7 bases. Trimming removed 5 bases from V and 4 bases from J; junction bases left unmatched: 11. Per the germline V gene, CDR1 is ENHRY and CDR2 is SYGVKD. There are 16 residues in the CDR3. CDR3 in DNA: TGTGCCATCAGTCCCCGGTTGGCTAGCGGTTACAATGAGCAGTTCTTC. Translation gives CAISPRLASGYNEQFF.

The V gene is TRBV19, the J gene TRBJ1-2; no reliable D call. This CDR3 spans 16 amino acids. V was pared by 3 bases and J by 4 bases, with 18 bases between. The germline CDR1 and CDR2 sequences are LNHDA and SQIVND (reference sequence). Here the CDR3 reads CASSIPAGASAYGYTF. CDR3 DNA sequence: TGTGCCAGTAGTATCCCGGCAGGAGCGAGTGCCTATGGCTACACCTTC.

The chain uses TRBV4-2 and TRBJ2-7, with 9 bases identical to TRBD1. The CDR3 extends over 17 amino acids. Trimming cost V 1 base and J 5 bases; bases outside gene matches: 12. Per the germline V gene, CDR1 is LGHNA and CDR2 is YNFKEQ. The CDR3 here is CASSQGLLRDRANEQYF. CDR3 DNA: TGTGCCAGCAGCCAAGGCCTACTGCGGGACAGGGCCAACGAGCAGTACTTC.

This rearrangement joins TRBV29-1 to TRBJ1-1; D is uncertain. CDR1 SQVTM and CDR2 ANQGSEA come from the germline V gene. The CDR3 sequence is 13 residues long. Trimming left V 5 bases short and J 1 base short, with 11 bases between. CDR3: CSVIHRPNTEAFF. CDR3 sequence (DNA): TGCAGCGTTATTCACCGCCCGAACACTGAAGCTTTCTTT.

The V call is TRBV6-4, the J call TRBJ2-1; 11 bases fit TRBD2. With V trimmed by 6 bases and J by 7 bases, 20 bases remained unmatched. The CDR3 has 19 residues. Per germline, CDR1 MRHNA and CDR2 SNTAGT. Here the CDR3 DNA reads TGTGCCAGCAGAGCGAAACGGATACTAGCGGGAGTATCTTCGAATGAGCAGTTCTTC. Its translation is CASRAKRILAGVSSNEQFF.

This sequence joins TRBV5-6 and TRBJ2-2; D is unresolved. CDR3 length equals 16 residues. Between the trimmed V and J ends, which lost 3 bases and 3 bases, there was a span of 15 bases. Looked up from germline, CDR1 is SGHDT and CDR2 is YYEEEE. This CDR3 reads CASSSLTSVDTGELFF. CDR3 DNA: TGTGCCAGCAGCTCGCTGACGAGCGTTGACACCGGGGAGCTGTTTTTT.

J is TRBJ1-4 and V is TRBV7-2, with 8 bases fitting TRBD1. The CDR3 spans 14 residues. Trimming cost V 5 bases and J 5 bases; bases outside gene matches: 4. The germline V gene encodes CDR1 SGHTA and CDR2 FQGNSA. CDR3 DNA: TGTGCCAGCAGCCGAGGACAGGGAAATGAAAAACTGTTTTTT. Amino acid sequence: CASSRGQGNEKLFF.

The J gene is TRBJ2-1, the V gene TRBV4-1, with 10 bases that match TRBD1. With 4 bases clipped from V and 3 bases from J, the junction kept 6 bases outside the gene matches. CDR1 is MGHRA and CDR2 is YSYEKL in the germline V gene. The CDR3 runs to 16 residues. The CDR3: CASSRAGQGDYNEQFF. Written as DNA, the CDR3 is TGCGCCAGCAGCCGGGCCGGACAGGGGGACTACAATGAGCAGTTCTTC.

The chain employs TRBV7-3 and TRBJ2-3; a weak D match, TRBD2 (5 bases). Trimming removed 0 bases at V and 2 bases at J, with 12 bases between. Germline CDR1 SGHTA, CDR2 FQGTGA. This CDR3 comprises 16 residues. CDR3 coding DNA: TGTGCCAGCAGCTTAACCTCCGGGGTTTACACAGATACGCAGTATTTT. Translated, it gives CASSLTSGVYTDTQYF.

The rearrangement joins TRBV11-3 to TRBJ1-1; no definite D call. The germline V gene encodes CDR1 SGHNT and CDR2 YENEEA. V shed 6 bases and J shed 1 base, with 18 bases lying between them. CDR3 size: 16 residues. The CDR3 DNA reads as TGTGCCAGCAGTTCTGGACGGCCCCCCGAGAACACTGAAGCTTTCTTT. Amino acids: CASSSGRPPENTEAFF.

The CDR3 DNA reads as TGCAGCGCACAGGGGTGGGATCAGCCCCAGCATTTT. Amino acids: CSAQGWDQPQHF. The chain recombines TRBV29-1 with TRBJ1-5; 7 bases map to TRBD1. Trimming took 7 bases from V and 5 from J; bases not matched to a gene: 5. CDR1 is SQVTM and CDR2 is ANQGSEA in the germline V gene. The CDR3 runs to 12 residues.

CDR3 sequence reads: CASMTGNSYNEQFF. Here the CDR3 DNA reads TGCGCCAGTATGACGGGAAACTCCTACAATGAGCAGTTCTTC. V and J are TRBV5-1 and TRBJ2-1; a weak D match, TRBD2 (5 bases). V dropped 8 bases and J dropped 0 bases, with 12 bases sitting between them. The CDR3 loop spans 14 amino acids. The germline CDR1 and CDR2 sequences are SGHRS and YFSETQ.

The chain uses TRBV9 and TRBJ2-6; weak D call: TRBD1 (6 bases). V lost 4 bases, J lost 0 bases, and 11 bases lay in between. This CDR3 has 16 residues. The germline V gene encodes CDR1 SGDLS and CDR2 YYNGEE. The CDR3 reads CASSTDRPSGANVLTF. The CDR3 DNA is TGTGCCAGCAGCACCGACAGGCCCTCTGGGGCCAACGTCCTGACTTTC.

This sequence joins TRBV5-1 and TRBJ1-4; D remains ambiguous. Germline V lookup: CDR1 SGHRS, CDR2 YFSETQ. The CDR3 consists of 15 residues. Trimming left V 1 base short and J 5 bases short, with 12 bases between. The CDR3 DNA reads as TGCGCCAGCAGCTTGTGGGGAACACAGAATGAAAAACTGTTTTTT. Its translation: CASSLWGTQNEKLFF.

The J gene is TRBJ2-7, the V gene TRBV11-2; D remains unclear. The V gene lost 1 base and the J gene lost 3 bases, with 19 bases spanning the gap. The CDR3 is 17 residues long. Germline lookup yields CDR1 SGHAT and CDR2 FQNNGV. The CDR3: CASSLGRPLPFIYEQYF. The CDR3 coding sequence is TGTGCCAGCAGCTTAGGCCGTCCCCTTCCATTTATCTACGAGCAGTACTTC.

This rearrangement joins TRBV7-2 to TRBJ2-1; D unclear. V was clipped by 1 base and J by 15 bases, with 13 bases between them. The CDR3 has 12 residues. Germline values: CDR1 SGHTA, CDR2 FQGNSA. CDR3 nucleotides: TGTGCCAGCAGCTTAGACGCCAGTTCGCTGTTCTTC. It codes for CASSLDASSLFF.

The chain combines TRBV6-5 with TRBJ2-4; no clear D. The length of the CDR3 is 16 residues. Germline CDR1 MNHEY, CDR2 SVGAGI. V lost 2 bases to trimming and J lost 0 bases, with 11 bases between them. The CDR3 loop reads CASSYLDSGAKNIQYF. CDR3 nucleotide sequence: TGTGCCAGCAGTTACCTCGATTCGGGAGCCAAAAACATTCAGTACTTC.

The chain recombines TRBV10-1 with TRBJ2-7, with 8 positions matching TRBD1. The CDR3 totals 12 residues. Germline values: CDR1 WNHNN, CDR2 SYGVQD (reference sequence). With V trimmed by 5 bases and J by 5 bases, 2 bases remained unmatched. The CDR3 region has the DNA TGCGCCAGCAGTCCCAGGGGGCACGAGCAGTACTTC. Amino acids: CASSPRGHEQYF.

With respect to this clone: At the DNA level, this CDR3 is encoded by other sequences in the same sample as well. The V gene is TRBV5-1, the J gene TRBJ1-1; 7 bases agree with TRBD1. CDR3 length: 14 amino acids. Trimming cost V 7 bases and J 0 bases; bases outside gene matches: 6. The germline V gene has CDR1 SGHRS and CDR2 YFSETQ. The CDR3 region is CASSGTAMNTEAFF. CDR3 DNA sequence: TGCGCCAGCTCTGGGACAGCGATGAACACTGAAGCTTTCTTT.

The chain uses TRBV4-2 and TRBJ2-7, with TRBD1 matching over 8 bases. CDR1 LGHNA and CDR2 YNFKEQ come from the germline V gene. With 0 bases clipped from V and 6 bases from J, the junction kept 1 base outside the gene matches. CDR3 size: 13 residues. CDR3 amino acids: CASSQETGGEQYF. In DNA, the CDR3 is TGTGCCAGCAGCCAAGAAACAGGGGGCGAGCAGTACTTC.

This chain joins TRBV23-1 and TRBJ1-2; the D is unclear. TRBV23-1 is annotated as an ORF whose role is uncertain. The CDR3 is 16 amino acids. Trimming cost V 4 bases and J 5 bases, with 20 bases left between them. In nucleotides, the CDR3 is TGCGCCAGCAGTCCAAACTTCAAAACAGAGGAATATGGCTACACCTTC. Amino acid sequence: CASSPNFKTEEYGYTF.

The chain carries TRBV5-1 and TRBJ1-1; 9 nucleotides align to TRBD1. In germline, CDR1 is SGHRS, CDR2 YFSETQ. The CDR3 contains 15 residues. The V gene end was trimmed by 5 bases and the J gene end by 5 bases; junction bases not matched to a gene: 10. CDR3 nucleotides: TGCGCCAGCAGTGTACGGACAGGGGTCATGACTGAAGCTTTCTTT. Protein: CASSVRTGVMTEAFF.

This clone was seen only once. The chain employs TRBV4-1 and TRBJ1-2, with a possible D match to TRBD1 (5 bases). This CDR3 has 15 amino acids. Germline-derived CDR1 and CDR2 are MGHRA and YSYEKL. The V and J ends lost 3 bases and 1 base respectively, with 12 bases between them. CDR3 region: CASSHAGRLNYGYTF. CDR3 DNA sequence: TGCGCCAGCAGCCATGCGGGACGGCTTAACTATGGCTACACCTTC.